Each of the 11 T cell receptor beta chains below was sequenced from the same sample in a study of OX40 agonist ivuxolimab in advanced cancers. Libraries were prepared through the immunoSEQ multiplex PCR assay. In its TCRdb copy, this immuneACCESS table keeps in-frame sequences only and misses some clones. Where compared with another copy, unresolved V genes explain less than half of these, and the others have no known cause. The sample table contains fewer than 25,000 clones; only one count was recorded for over 70% of them. 30% to 35% of the sample goes to the ten largest clones. This specimen was CD4+ or CD8+ T cells sorted from blood, taken in a trial of the OX40 agonist ivuxolimab. All receptors come from an adult with an advanced solid tumor such as melanoma, head and neck, liver or kidney cancer.

This chain links TRBV4-1 with TRBJ1-1; D unclear. Germline V gives CDR1 MGHRA, CDR2 YSYEKL. The ends were cut back, 4 bases at V and 6 bases at J, with 9 bases in the middle. This CDR3 is 12 amino acids long. CDR3 region: CASSPAGAEAFF. In DNA, the CDR3 is TGCGCCAGCAGCCCCGCCGGCGCTGAAGCTTTCTTT.

This sequence joins TRBV5-8 and TRBJ1-1, with D perhaps matching TRBD1 (5 bases). This CDR3 contains 15 residues. Trimming pared 4 bases from V and 3 bases from J, leaving 16 bases between. Germline CDR1 SGHTS, CDR2 YDEGEE. This CDR3 reads CASSLPGLGDTEAFF. CDR3 sequence (DNA): TGTGCCAGCAGCCTCCCCGGTCTGGGGGACACTGAAGCTTTCTTT.

This clone occurred once. The J gene is TRBJ2-1, the V gene TRBV9; D is perhaps TRBD2 (7 bases). There are 15 residues in the CDR3. With 2 bases removed from V and 4 bases from J, the gap between germline ends came to 13 bases. In germline, CDR1 is SGDLS, CDR2 YYNGEE. CDR3 in amino acids: CASSVWGGGYNEQFF. The CDR3 coding sequence is TGTGCCAGCAGCGTGTGGGGAGGGGGGTACAATGAGCAGTTCTTC.

V is TRBV19 and J is TRBJ1-1, with TRBD1 matching 8 bases. The J segment lost 11 bases and the V segment lost 5 bases, leaving 10 bases of the junction unmatched. The V gene's germline CDR1 is LNHDA and CDR2 SQIVND (reference sequence). The CDR3 is 13 amino acids. The CDR3 DNA follows: TGTGCCAGTAGTGAGCATTCAGGGGGCCGGGCTTTCTTT. Amino acid sequence: CASSEHSGGRAFF.

This rearrangement joins TRBV4-1 to TRBJ1-6; D call uncertain. V was pared by 0 bases and J by 12 bases, with 9 bases between. The germline CDR1 and CDR2 sequences are MGHRA and YSYEKL. The CDR3 loop spans 13 amino acids. CDR3 residues: CASSQDLGLPLHF. In nucleotides, the CDR3 is TGCGCCAGCAGCCAAGATCTCGGGCTACCCCTCCACTTT.

V usage is TRBV28 and J usage is TRBJ2-3; D is unclear. V was shortened by 2 bases and J by 2 bases, with 5 bases between the two germline ends. This CDR3 region has 13 residues. Germline CDR1 is MDHEN and CDR2 is SYDVKM. The CDR3 loop reads CASSLLPTDTQYF. CDR3 sequence (DNA): TGTGCCAGCAGTTTACTTCCCACAGATACGCAGTATTTT.

CDR3 in DNA: TGTGCCAGTAGTATCGGGGACAGGGCTGCCAAAAACATTCAGTACTTC. It codes for CASSIGDRAAKNIQYF. The rearrangement links TRBV19 to TRBJ2-4; 9 positions agree with TRBD1. V was pared by 3 bases and J by 1 base, with 4 bases of the junction left unmatched. CDR1 is LNHDA and CDR2 is SQIVND in the germline V gene (reference sequence). CDR3 size: 16 residues.

The chain carries TRBV28 and TRBJ1-2; 8 nucleotides line up with TRBD1. The CDR3 length is 15 residues. The germline V gene has CDR1 MDHEN and CDR2 SYDVKM. V was pared by 6 bases and J by 8 bases, with 14 bases of the junction left unmatched. The CDR3 nucleotides are TGTGCCAGCAGGGGAGTGTGGCAGGGGGCCAGGGGCTACACCTTC. Protein: CASRGVWQGARGYTF.

The chain employs TRBV13 and TRBJ1-4; no definite D call. The V end was cut by 2 bases, the J end by 0 bases, with 7 bases between. Germline V gene sequence: CDR1 PRHDT, CDR2 FYEKMQ (reference sequence). The CDR3 contains 15 residues. The CDR3 is CASSLSFATNEKLFF. The CDR3 nucleotides are TGTGCCAGCAGCTTAAGCTTTGCAACTAATGAAAAACTGTTTTTT. Filled out from reference TRBV13 and TRBJ1-4, the complete variable domain reads AAGVIQSPRHLIKEKRETATLKCYPIPRHDTVYWYQQGPGQDPQFLISFYEKMQSDKGSIPDRFSAQQFSDYHSELNMSSLELGDSALYFCASSLSFATNEKLFFGSGTQLSVL.

The V call is TRBV6-5, the J call TRBJ2-1; 11 bases line up with TRBD2. This CDR3 has 12 residues. Per the germline V gene, CDR1 is MNHEY and CDR2 is SVGAGI. The J segment lost 5 bases and the V segment lost 11 bases, leaving 2 bases of the junction unmatched. The CDR3 DNA follows: TGTGCCGGGACTAGCGGCAACAATGAGCAGTTCTTC. Its translation is CAGTSGNNEQFF.

Written as DNA, the CDR3 is TGTGCCAGCAGTTTACCTGGGACTATATGGAATGAGCAGTTCTTC. This codes for CASSLPGTIWNEQFF. This rearrangement joins TRBV28 to TRBJ2-1; the match to TRBD2 covers 7 bases. This CDR3 region has 15 residues. V trimming: 2 bases; J trimming: 7 bases; junction bases outside the gene matches: 8. In germline, CDR1 is MDHEN, CDR2 SYDVKM.